The 5 T cell receptor beta chains below were found in one sample sequenced in a study of response to subunit inactivated influenza vaccine. TCRdb processed the RT-PCR reads anew with MiXCR; each CDR3 protein has one entry. The sample carries fewer than 800,000 distinct CDR3 sequences, approximately 14% recorded once. This specimen consisted of PBMCs from blood, obtained roughly 12 days after vaccination. The receptors were gathered from a man aged 50 to 59 who received an inactivated influenza vaccine.

The DNA of the CDR3 is TGCGCCAGCAGCCAAGATCCGTACCAAGAGACCCAGTACTTC. This gives the protein CASSQDPYQETQYF. The chain combines TRBV4-1 with TRBJ2-5; no clear D. The germline V and J ends were trimmed by 0 bases and 0 bases, with 5 bases remaining between them. The germline V gene encodes CDR1 MGHRA and CDR2 YSYEKL. CDR3 length equals 14 residues.

This clonotype turned up a few times. CDR3 residues: CSAERDRVNTEAFF. CDR3 bases: TGCAGTGCTGAGAGAGACAGGGTGAACACTGAAGCTTTCTTT. The chain is built from TRBV20-1 and TRBJ1-1, with 7 bases that match TRBD1. This CDR3 is built from 14 residues. After removal of 5 bases from V and 0 bases from J, the junction contained 6 bases not matched to a gene. Germline V gene sequence: CDR1 DFQATT, CDR2 SNEGSKA (reference sequence).

This clonotype was counted between two and nine times. V and J are TRBV7-2 and TRBJ2-3; TRBD2 is a possible D gene (7 bases). CDR3 length: 16 residues. The V gene lost 5 bases and the J gene lost 1 base, with 16 bases spanning the gap. Germline V gene data show CDR1 as SGHTA and CDR2 as FQGNSA. The CDR3 DNA is TGTGCCAGCAGCCCGGGGGGCAACCGGGGCACAGATACGCAGTATTTT. It specifies CASSPGGNRGTDTQYF.

This chain connects TRBV28 to TRBJ1-1; D is possibly TRBD1 (5 bases). Trimming stripped 4 bases from V and 4 bases from J, with 13 bases between. This CDR3 contains 14 residues. Germline V gene data show CDR1 as MDHEN and CDR2 as SYDVKM. The CDR3 DNA reads as TGTGCCAGCAGTTCAGGGTGGGGGGGCACTGAAGCTTTCTTT. It yields the protein CASSSGWGGTEAFF.

This chain joins TRBV24-1 and TRBJ2-2, with 10 bases matching TRBD1. The germline CDR1 and CDR2 sequences are KGHDR and SFDVKD. Trimming removed 5 bases from V and 5 bases from J; junction bases left unmatched: 1. The CDR3 has 14 residues. The CDR3 spells CATSADRGTGELFF. The CDR3 nucleotides are TGTGCCACCAGTGCGGACAGGGGGACCGGGGAGCTGTTTTTT.